This TCR beta chain was found in a study of molecular identifiers for immune sequencing clone quantification. Study in general: RNA from approximately 20,000 or 98,000 naive CD8 cells was split five ways in replicates, with four sequenced.

This CDR3 has 16 residues. Trimming shortened V by 4 bases and J by 1 base, and 14 bases separated the two germline ends. Germline V gives CDR1 MGHRA, CDR2 YSYEKL. Libraries used roughly 18,000 to 1,100,000 sorted naive CD8 T cells and 10%, 30% or 50% RNA input. TCRdb used MiXCR to reprocess the PCR reads, holding one entry per CDR3 protein. The data contain roughly 630,000 distinct CDR3 sequences, less than 30% of them singletons. This clonotype appeared a few times. Its antigen is still unknown. Study findings and constraints: Clones of above 20 RNA copies carried over 99% of effector molecules; in naive cells they carried under 1%.

The chain recombines TRBV4-1 with TRBJ1-5; maybe TRBD1 (5 bases). This TCR derives from a human donor in good health. Some libraries in this study had Jurkat cell RNA spiked in. Sequences were obtained from naive CD8+ T cells from blood, with Jurkat cell RNA spiked in. Specified subset: FACS-sorted CD8+CD4-CCR7+CD45RA+ naive T cells. CDR3 DNA sequence: TGCGCCAGCAGCCTTATTGGGGGGGGAAGCAATCAGCCCCAGCATTTT. It encodes CASSLIGGGSNQPQHF.